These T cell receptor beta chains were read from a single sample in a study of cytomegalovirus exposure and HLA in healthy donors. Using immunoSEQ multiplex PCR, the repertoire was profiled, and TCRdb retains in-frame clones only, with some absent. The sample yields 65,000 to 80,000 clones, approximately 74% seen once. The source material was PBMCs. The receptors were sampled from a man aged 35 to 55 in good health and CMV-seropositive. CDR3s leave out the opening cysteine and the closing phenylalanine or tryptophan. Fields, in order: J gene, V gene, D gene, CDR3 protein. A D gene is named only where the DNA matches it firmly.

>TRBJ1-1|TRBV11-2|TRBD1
ASSLDRVGTAENTEAF
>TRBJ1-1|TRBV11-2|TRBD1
ASSWTGTGAATEAF
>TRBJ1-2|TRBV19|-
ASSMVQGDGYT
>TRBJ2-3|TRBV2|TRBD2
ASSADSGGADTQY
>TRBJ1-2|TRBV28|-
ASSLPGYGYT
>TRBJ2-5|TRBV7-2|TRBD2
ASSASGQETQY
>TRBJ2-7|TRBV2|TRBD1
ASSSGTGGPGHYEQY
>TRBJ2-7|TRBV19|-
ATSVTGTEQY
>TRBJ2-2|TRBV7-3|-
ASSLTRDTGELF
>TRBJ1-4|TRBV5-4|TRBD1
ASSQRTGGDYEKLF
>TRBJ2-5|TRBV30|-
AWSLTGTTGQETQY
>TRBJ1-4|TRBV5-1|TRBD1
ASSLEAGGGKLF
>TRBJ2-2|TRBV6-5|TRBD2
ASSYVSGRARGELF
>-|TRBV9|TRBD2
ASSGRTSGYEQY
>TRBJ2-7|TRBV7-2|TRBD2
ASSLGTSGEYEQY
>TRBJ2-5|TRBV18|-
ASSSYQETQY
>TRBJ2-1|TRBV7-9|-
ASSLSSSYNEQF
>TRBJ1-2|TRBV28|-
ASSFDSYYGYT
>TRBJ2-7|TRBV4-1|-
ASSPFRSQDSPYEQY
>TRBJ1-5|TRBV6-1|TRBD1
ASSLGQGWDQPQH
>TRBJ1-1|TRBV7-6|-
ASSLFSENTEAF
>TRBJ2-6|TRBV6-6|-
ASRFPSSGANVLT
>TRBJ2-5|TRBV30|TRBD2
AWSLAGGGETQY
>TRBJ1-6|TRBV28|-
ASIGLLSVGSPLH
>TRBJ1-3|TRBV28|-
ASGSYHSGNTIY
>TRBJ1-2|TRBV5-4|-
ASSLDGNYGYT
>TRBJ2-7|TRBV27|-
ASTLLAGAPEQY
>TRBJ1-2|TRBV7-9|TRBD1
ASSPSGGYYGYT
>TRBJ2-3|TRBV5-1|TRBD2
ASRLAGGSTDTQY
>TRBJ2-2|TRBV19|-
ASTNQDTWSGELF
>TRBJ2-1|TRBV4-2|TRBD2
ASSQAGGAIEQF
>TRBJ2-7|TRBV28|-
ASSSARTYEQY
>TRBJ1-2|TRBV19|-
ASRSGLINYGYT
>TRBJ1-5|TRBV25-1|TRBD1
ASSPGQGVGYSNQPQH
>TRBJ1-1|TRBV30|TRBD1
AWGQGARAF
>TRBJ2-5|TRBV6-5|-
ASSYSISAETQY
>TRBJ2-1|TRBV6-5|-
ASSRENEQF
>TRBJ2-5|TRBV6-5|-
ASRGLGGRETQY
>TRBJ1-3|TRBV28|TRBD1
ASSSRTGAGNTIY
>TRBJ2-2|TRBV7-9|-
ASSLRLLNTGELL
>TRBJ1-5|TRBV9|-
ASSADSHSNQPQH
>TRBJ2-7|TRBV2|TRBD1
ASRWDSGMSEQY
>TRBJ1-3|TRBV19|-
ASLGANGNTIY
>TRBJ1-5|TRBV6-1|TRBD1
ASRTQGGGNQPQH
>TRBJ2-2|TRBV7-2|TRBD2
ASSSGLGSTGELF
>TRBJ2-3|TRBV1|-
TSSPVTSGQEGDTQY
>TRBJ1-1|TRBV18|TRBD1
ASSQWTGGYGEAF
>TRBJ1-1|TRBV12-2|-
ASRLKASEAF
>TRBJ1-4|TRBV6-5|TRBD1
ASSKQGEEGEKLF
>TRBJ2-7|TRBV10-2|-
ASSERFSSYEQY
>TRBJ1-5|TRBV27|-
ASSLRGDQPQH
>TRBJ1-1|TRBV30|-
AWSVGGGKRTEAF
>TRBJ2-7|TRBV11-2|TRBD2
ASSLGTSGYEQY
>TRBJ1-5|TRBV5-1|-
ASSLSGESNQPQH
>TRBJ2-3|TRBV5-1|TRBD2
ASSLGPSGGAGTDTQY
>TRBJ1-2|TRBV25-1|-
ASSESAGGAHGHT
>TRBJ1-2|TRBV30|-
AWTGKIYGYT